The 21 T cell receptor beta chains below were found in one sample sequenced in a study of shared clonotypes between healthy human individuals. Repertoires were generated with immunoSEQ multiplex PCR, while TCRdb's copy carries only in-frame clones and drops some. The sample carries 1,500,000 or so clones, roughly 98.5% recorded once. The sample was naive CD4+ T cells sorted from blood. Regarding subset: CD45RA+ positively selected. The receptors were sampled from a man aged 25 to 45 in good health.

The chain combines TRBV9 with TRBJ2-1, with 9 bases that match TRBD2. This CDR3 comprises 17 residues. With 0 bases clipped from V and 5 bases from J, the junction kept 9 bases outside the gene matches. Germline values: CDR1 SGDLS, CDR2 YYNGEE. The CDR3 DNA is TGTGCCAGCAGCGTAGGGAGCGGGAGGCCAAAAAACAATGAGCAGTTCTTC. Protein: CASSVGSGRPKNNEQFF.

The genes are TRBV4-3 and TRBJ2-3; D may be TRBD2 (6 bases). The CDR3 sequence is 14 residues long. Per the germline V gene, CDR1 is LGHNA and CDR2 is YSLEER. V was clipped by 9 bases and J by 0 bases, with 13 bases between them. The CDR3 here is CARMGGTSTDTQYF. The CDR3 DNA reads TGCGCCAGGATGGGGGGAACTAGCACAGATACGCAGTATTTT.

The V and J genes are TRBV11-3 and TRBJ2-2, with 7 bases lining up with TRBD2. The length of the CDR3 is 17 residues. The trim removed 6 bases at V and 4 bases at J, leaving 14 bases unmatched. Germline V gene lookup returns CDR1 SGHNT and CDR2 YENEEA. The CDR3 DNA reads as TGTGCCAGCAGTCCCGGTCGGTGGCTAGCGGCCACCGGGGAGCTGTTTTTT. It translates to CASSPGRWLAATGELFF.

The rearrangement uses TRBV2 and TRBJ2-1; D is possibly TRBD2 (5 bases). The V gene lost 6 bases and the J gene lost 8 bases, with 20 bases spanning the gap. CDR3 length equals 15 residues. CDR1 and CDR2 from the germline V gene are SNHLY and FYNNEI. For the CDR3, the DNA is TGTGCCAGCAGCGTGCTAGCTCCGCGCGAGGATGAGCAGTTCTTC. It specifies CASSVLAPREDEQFF.

This clone was recorded only once. The rearrangement uses TRBV18 and TRBJ2-2; 12 bases agree with TRBD2. Germline V lookup: CDR1 KGHSH, CDR2 LQKENI. V lost 3 bases, J lost 6 bases, and 5 bases stayed unmatched. The CDR3 has 16 residues. The DNA for the CDR3 is TGTGCCAGCTCACCGCGGACTAGCGGGGATGCCGGGGAGCTGTTTTTT. This encodes CASSPRTSGDAGELFF.

Here the CDR3 reads CASSALTVADTQYF. As DNA, the CDR3 is TGTGCCAGCAGTGCGCTGACAGTCGCTGATACGCAGTATTTT. V gene TRBV6-1 combines with J gene TRBJ2-3, with D maybe TRBD1 (5 bases). The CDR3 spans 14 residues. The V end lost 4 bases, the J end lost 6 bases, and 14 bases lay between the germline ends. Germline V gene sequence: CDR1 MNHNS, CDR2 SASEGT.

This clone was seen just once. The rearrangement joins TRBV28 to TRBJ2-1; TRBD2 aligns across 9 bases. The CDR3 length is 13 residues. V lost 6 bases and J lost 5; bases outside the gene matches: 2. Germline V lookup: CDR1 MDHEN, CDR2 SYDVKM. In nucleotides, the CDR3 is TGTGCCAGCAGATCTAGCGGGAACAATGAGCAGTTCTTC. It yields the protein CASRSSGNNEQFF.

This clone occurred once. V gene TRBV18 combines with J gene TRBJ1-2; a weak D match, TRBD1 (5 bases). Per germline, CDR1 KGHSH and CDR2 LQKENI. The CDR3 has 13 amino acids. Trimming took off 8 bases at V and 8 bases at J, with 18 bases between the two ends. Written as DNA, the CDR3 is TGTGCCAGCACCCCAGCGGGGGAAGGAGGCTACACCTTC. Residues: CASTPAGEGGYTF.

This CDR3 reads CASSEAGGKSQPQHF. The CDR3 DNA sequence: TGTGCCAGCAGTGAAGCGGGTGGGAAGAGTCAGCCCCAGCATTTT. The V gene is TRBV6-1, the J gene TRBJ1-5; D call uncertain. Germline-derived CDR1 and CDR2 are MNHNS and SASEGT. Trimming cost V 0 bases and J 6 bases, with 12 bases left between them. The CDR3 contains 15 residues.

This rearrangement joins TRBV7-8 to TRBJ1-1, with TRBD1 matching over 12 bases. Trimming cost V 5 bases and J 1 base; bases outside gene matches: 8. Germline CDR1 and CDR2: SGHVS and FQNEAQ. The length of the CDR3 is 17 residues. In nucleotides, the CDR3 is TGTGCCAGCAGCGCTAGGGGACAGGGGGCGGGGAACACTGAAGCTTTCTTT. It codes for CASSARGQGAGNTEAFF.

The chain uses TRBV6-6 and TRBJ2-6; perhaps TRBD1 as D (5 bases). This CDR3 comprises 15 residues. Trimming left V 5 bases short and J 0 bases short, with 8 bases between. Germline V lookup: CDR1 MNHNY, CDR2 SVGAGI (reference sequence). CDR3 bases: TGTGCCAGCAGTCAGGGAAACTCTGGGGCCAACGTCCTGACTTTC. Translating it yields CASSQGNSGANVLTF.

A word on this clone: Other DNA sequences in the same sample also yield this CDR3. The chain joins TRBV29-1 to TRBJ2-5; D not resolved. V dropped 4 bases and J dropped 2 bases, with 8 bases sitting between them. The CDR3 is 12 amino acids. CDR1 SQVTM and CDR2 ANQGSEA come from the germline V gene. The CDR3: CSVVGLQETQYF. Written as DNA, the CDR3 is TGCAGCGTTGTAGGCCTACAAGAGACCCAGTACTTC. Drawing the rest from reference TRBV29-1 and TRBJ2-5, the complete variable domain is SAVISQKPSRDICQRGTSLTIQCQVDSQVTMMFWYRQQPGQSLTLIATANQGSEATYESGFVIDKFPISRPNLTFSTLTVSNMSPEDSSIYLCSVVGLQETQYFGPGTRLLVL.

V is TRBV5-1 and J is TRBJ2-7, with a possible D match to TRBD2 (5 bases). V was trimmed by 2 bases and J by 12 bases, leaving 18 bases between them. Germline V lookup: CDR1 SGHRS, CDR2 YFSETQ. The CDR3 sequence is 13 residues long. The CDR3 DNA is TGCGCCAGCAGCTTTTCTAGCATCTACGAGTGGTACTTC. Residues: CASSFSSIYEWYF.

The CDR3 DNA is TGTGCCAGCAGGTCAGACGGCACCTACGAGCAGTACTTC. Translated: CASRSDGTYEQYF. The chain has TRBV2 and TRBJ2-7, with unresolved D. The CDR3 runs 13 residues. CDR1 is SNHLY and CDR2 is FYNNEI in the germline V gene. V was clipped by 6 bases and J by 2 bases, with 11 bases between them.

Concerning this clone itself: This sample includes further DNA sequences coding for the same CDR3. The V and J genes are TRBV2 and TRBJ2-7; D unclear. Germline CDR1 reads SNHLY; CDR2 reads FYNNEI. CDR3 length: 11 amino acids. Trimming took 3 bases from V and 6 from J, leaving 6 bases between them. The DNA for the CDR3 is TGTGCCAGCAGTGAGGCAGGCGAGCAGTACTTC. Its protein is CASSEAGEQYF.

This chain connects TRBV19 to TRBJ1-5; 7 bases are a match to TRBD1. CDR1 LNHDA and CDR2 SQIVND come from the germline V gene (reference sequence). The CDR3 contains 15 residues. V dropped 6 bases and J dropped 1; count of bases not matched to a gene: 6. The CDR3 protein is CASSQIRGSNQPQHF. The CDR3 nucleotides read TGTGCCAGTAGCCAGATCAGGGGGAGCAATCAGCCCCAGCATTTT.

The J gene is TRBJ1-5, the V gene TRBV7-6; TRBD1 might be the D (5 bases). Trimming shortened V by 1 base and J by 3 bases, and 10 bases separated the two germline ends. This CDR3 has 15 amino acids. Germline CDR1 SGHVS, CDR2 FNYEAQ. The CDR3 is CASSLVSGTNQPQHF. CDR3 nucleotide sequence: TGTGCCAGCAGCTTAGTCTCAGGGACCAATCAGCCCCAGCATTTT.

Concerning this clone itself: This sample also contains other DNA sequences that code for the same CDR3. The gene calls are TRBV18 and TRBJ2-3; TRBD2 is a possible D gene (6 bases). CDR1 is KGHSH and CDR2 is LQKENI in the germline V gene. This CDR3 has 13 residues. The V and J ends lost 3 bases and 5 bases respectively, with 9 bases between them. This CDR3 reads CASSPGGEDTQYF. The DNA for the CDR3 is TGTGCCAGCTCACCCGGAGGGGAAGATACGCAGTATTTT.

The chain couples TRBV5-1 to TRBJ1-1; 7 bases are shared with TRBD1. In germline, CDR1 is SGHRS, CDR2 YFSETQ. The CDR3 spans 14 residues. The V gene end was trimmed by 5 bases and the J gene end by 2 bases; junction bases not matched to a gene: 6. CDR3: CASRGGQANTEAFF. As DNA, the CDR3 is TGCGCCAGCAGGGGAGGACAGGCAAACACTGAAGCTTTCTTT. Combining the CDR3 with reference TRBV5-1 and TRBJ1-1 gives the whole variable domain KAGVTQTPRYLIKTRGQQVTLSCSPISGHRSVSWYQQTPGQGLQFLFEYFSETQRNKGNFPGRFSGRQFSNSRSEMNVSTLELGDSALYLCASRGGQANTEAFFGQGTRLTVV.

The CDR3 nucleotides read TGCGCCAGCGGGCAGAAGAAAACAGGGAATAGCGGCTACACCTTC. It yields the protein CASGQKKTGNSGYTF. V and J are TRBV10-2 and TRBJ1-2; weak D call: TRBD1 (6 bases). V was cut by 8 bases and J by 8 bases, with 24 bases left in between. The CDR3 contains 15 residues. CDR1 and CDR2 (germline): WSHSY, SAAADI.

The V call is TRBV4-2, the J call TRBJ2-1; D is possibly TRBD2 (6 bases). This CDR3 has 16 amino acids. CDR1 is LGHNA and CDR2 is YNFKEQ in the germline V gene. The V end lost 1 base, the J end lost 6 bases, and 16 bases lay between the germline ends. CDR3 nucleotide sequence: TGTGCCAGCAGCCAAGGGCATGGACTAACGTCCAATGAGCAGTTCTTC. As protein: CASSQGHGLTSNEQFF.